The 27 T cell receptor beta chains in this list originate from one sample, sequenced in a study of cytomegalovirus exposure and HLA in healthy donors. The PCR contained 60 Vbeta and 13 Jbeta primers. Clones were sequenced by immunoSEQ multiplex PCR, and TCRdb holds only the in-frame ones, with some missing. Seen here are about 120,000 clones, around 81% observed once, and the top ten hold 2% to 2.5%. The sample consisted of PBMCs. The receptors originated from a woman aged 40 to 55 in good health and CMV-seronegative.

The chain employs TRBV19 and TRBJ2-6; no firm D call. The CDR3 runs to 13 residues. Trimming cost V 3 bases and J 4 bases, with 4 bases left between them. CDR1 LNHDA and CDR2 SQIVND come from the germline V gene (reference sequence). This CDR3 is CASSIEGANVLTF. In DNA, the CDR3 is TGTGCCAGTAGTATTGAGGGGGCCAACGTCCTGACTTTC. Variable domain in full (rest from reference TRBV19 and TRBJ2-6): DGGITQSPKYLFRKEGQNVTLSCEQNLNHDAMYWYRQDPGQGLRLIYYSQIVNDFQKGDIAEGYSVSREKKESFPLTVTSAQKNPTAFYLCASSIEGANVLTFGAGSRLTVL.

The CDR3 DNA follows: TGTGCCAGCAGCGAGACAGGGGGCGTCGAAAAACTGTTTTTT. Translated, it gives CASSETGGVEKLFF. This rearrangement joins TRBV7-2 to TRBJ1-4; the match to TRBD1 covers 10 bases. The CDR3 covers 14 residues. Germline CDR1 and CDR2: SGHTA and FQGNSA. V dropped 5 bases and J dropped 8; count of bases not matched to a gene: 5. The variable domain in full, completed from reference TRBV7-2 and TRBJ1-4, reads GAGVSQSPSNKVTEKGKDVELRCDPISGHTALYWYRQSLGQGLEFLIYFQGNSAPDKSGLPSDRFSAERTGGSVSTLTIQRTQQEDSAVYLCASSETGGVEKLFFGSGTQLSVL.

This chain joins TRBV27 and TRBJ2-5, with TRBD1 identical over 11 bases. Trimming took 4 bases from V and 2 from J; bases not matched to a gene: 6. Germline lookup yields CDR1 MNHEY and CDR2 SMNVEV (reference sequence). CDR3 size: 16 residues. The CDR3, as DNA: TGTGCCAGCAGTTCTAACCGGGACAGGGGGCAAGAGACCCAGTACTTC. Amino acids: CASSSNRDRGQETQYF.

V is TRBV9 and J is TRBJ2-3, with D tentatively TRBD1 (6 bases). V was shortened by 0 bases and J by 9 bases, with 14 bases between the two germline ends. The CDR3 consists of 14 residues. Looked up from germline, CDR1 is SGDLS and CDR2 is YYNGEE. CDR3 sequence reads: CASSVEGQTLTQYF. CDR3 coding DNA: TGTGCCAGCAGCGTAGAAGGACAGACTCTCACGCAGTATTTT.

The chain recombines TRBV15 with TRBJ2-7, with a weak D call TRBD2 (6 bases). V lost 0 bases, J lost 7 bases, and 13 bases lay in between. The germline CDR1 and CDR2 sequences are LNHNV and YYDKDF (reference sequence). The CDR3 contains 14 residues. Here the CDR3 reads CATSRDMGGGEQYF. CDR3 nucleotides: TGTGCCACCAGCAGAGATATGGGGGGTGGGGAGCAGTACTTC.

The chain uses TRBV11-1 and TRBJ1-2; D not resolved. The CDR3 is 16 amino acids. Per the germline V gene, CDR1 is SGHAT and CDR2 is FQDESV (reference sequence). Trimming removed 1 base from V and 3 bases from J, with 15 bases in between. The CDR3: CASSLGRGKQDYGYTF. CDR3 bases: TGTGCCAGCAGCTTAGGCAGAGGGAAGCAGGACTATGGCTACACCTTC.

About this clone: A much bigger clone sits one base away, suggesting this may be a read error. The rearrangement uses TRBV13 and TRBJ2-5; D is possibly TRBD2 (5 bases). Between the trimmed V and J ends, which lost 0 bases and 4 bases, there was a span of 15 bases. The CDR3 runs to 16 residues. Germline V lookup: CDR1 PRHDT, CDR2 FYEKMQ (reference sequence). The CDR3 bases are TGTGCCAGCAGCTTAGGCGTGGCGTGGAGGATAGAGACCCAGTACTTC. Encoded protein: CASSLGVAWRIETQYF.

The CDR3: CASSSGQRSYYADSYEQYF. The DNA for the CDR3 is TGTGCCAGCAGTTCTGGACAGAGATCTTACTACGCCGACTCCTACGAGCAGTACTTC. The chain uses TRBV27 and TRBJ2-5, with D possibly matching TRBD1 (6 bases). The DNA matches TRBJ2-7 better at its end, which makes the J call doubtful. CDR1 is MNHEY and CDR2 is SMNVEV in the germline V gene (reference sequence). The CDR3 sequence is 19 residues long.

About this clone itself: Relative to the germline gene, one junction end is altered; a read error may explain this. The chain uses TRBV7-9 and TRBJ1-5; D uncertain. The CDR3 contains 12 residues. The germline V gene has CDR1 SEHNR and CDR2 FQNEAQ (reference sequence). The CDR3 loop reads CSSSSYGSPQHF. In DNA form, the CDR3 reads TGTTCCAGCAGCTCCTACGGGTCGCCCCAGCATTTT.

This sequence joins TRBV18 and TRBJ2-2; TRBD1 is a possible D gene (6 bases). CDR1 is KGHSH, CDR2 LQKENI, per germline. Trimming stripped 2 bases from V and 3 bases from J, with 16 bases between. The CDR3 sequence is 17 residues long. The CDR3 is CASSPNSNYRDTGELFF. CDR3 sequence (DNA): TGTGCCAGCTCACCAAATTCAAACTACAGGGACACCGGGGAGCTGTTTTTT. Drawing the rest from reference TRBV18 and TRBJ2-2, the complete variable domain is NAGVMQNPRHLVRRRGQEARLRCSPMKGHSHVYWYRQLPEEGLKFMVYLQKENIIDESGMPKERFSAEFPKEGPSILRIQQVVRGDSAAYFCASSPNSNYRDTGELFFGEGSRLTVL.

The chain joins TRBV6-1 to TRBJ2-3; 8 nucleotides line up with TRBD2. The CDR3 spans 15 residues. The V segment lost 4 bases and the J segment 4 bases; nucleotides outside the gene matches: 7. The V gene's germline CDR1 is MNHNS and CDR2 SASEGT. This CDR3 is CASSVGGGLPDTQYF. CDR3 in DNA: TGTGCCAGCAGTGTCGGCGGGGGGCTCCCAGATACGCAGTATTTT.

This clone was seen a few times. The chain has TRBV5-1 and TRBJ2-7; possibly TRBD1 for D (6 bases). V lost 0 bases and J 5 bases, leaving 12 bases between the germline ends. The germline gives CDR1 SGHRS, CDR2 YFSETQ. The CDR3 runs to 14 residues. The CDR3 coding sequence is TGCGCCAGCAGCTTGGCCGCGGCAGGGGACGAGCAGTACTTC. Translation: CASSLAAAGDEQYF.

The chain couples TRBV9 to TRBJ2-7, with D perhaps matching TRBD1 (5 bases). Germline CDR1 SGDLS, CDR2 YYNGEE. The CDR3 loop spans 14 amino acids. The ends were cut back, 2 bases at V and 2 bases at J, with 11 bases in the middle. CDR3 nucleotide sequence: TGTGCCAGCAGCGTTGACAGTATAACCTACGAGCAGTACTTC. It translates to CASSVDSITYEQYF.

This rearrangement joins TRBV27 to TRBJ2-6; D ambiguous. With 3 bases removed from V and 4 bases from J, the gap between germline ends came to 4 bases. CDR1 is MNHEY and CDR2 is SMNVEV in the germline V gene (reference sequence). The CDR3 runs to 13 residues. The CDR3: CASSFRGANVLTF. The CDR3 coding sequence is TGTGCCAGCAGTTTTCGGGGGGCCAACGTCCTGACTTTC.

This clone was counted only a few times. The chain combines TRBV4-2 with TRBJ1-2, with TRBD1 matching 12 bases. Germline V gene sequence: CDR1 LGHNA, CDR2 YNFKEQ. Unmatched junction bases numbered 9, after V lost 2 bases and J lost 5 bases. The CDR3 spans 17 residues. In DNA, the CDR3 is TGTGCCAGCAGCCAAATCGGGGACAGGGGGCGTTATTATGGCTACACCTTC. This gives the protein CASSQIGDRGRYYGYTF.

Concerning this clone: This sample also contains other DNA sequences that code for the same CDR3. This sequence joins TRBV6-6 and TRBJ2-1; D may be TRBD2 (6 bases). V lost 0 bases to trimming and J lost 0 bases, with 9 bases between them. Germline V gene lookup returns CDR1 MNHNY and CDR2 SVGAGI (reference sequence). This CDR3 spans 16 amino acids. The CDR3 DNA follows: TGTGCCAGCAGTTACTCTCGGGGGAGCTCCTACAATGAGCAGTTCTTC. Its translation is CASSYSRGSSYNEQFF.

The CDR3 spells CASSVGQGAYYGYTF. The CDR3 DNA reads as TGTGCCAGTAGTGTCGGACAGGGGGCATACTATGGCTACACCTTC. This chain joins TRBV19 and TRBJ1-2, with 11 bases lining up with TRBD1. CDR1 and CDR2 (germline): LNHDA, SQIVND (reference sequence). The CDR3 is 15 residues long. Trimming removed 5 bases from V and 3 bases from J; junction bases left unmatched: 5.

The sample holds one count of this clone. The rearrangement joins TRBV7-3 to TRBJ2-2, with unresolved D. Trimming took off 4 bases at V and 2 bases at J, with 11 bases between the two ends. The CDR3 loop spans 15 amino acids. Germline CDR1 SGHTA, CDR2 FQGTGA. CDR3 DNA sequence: TGTGCCAGCAGCTCCTACCACGCTAACACCGGGGAGCTGTTTTTT. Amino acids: CASSSYHANTGELFF.

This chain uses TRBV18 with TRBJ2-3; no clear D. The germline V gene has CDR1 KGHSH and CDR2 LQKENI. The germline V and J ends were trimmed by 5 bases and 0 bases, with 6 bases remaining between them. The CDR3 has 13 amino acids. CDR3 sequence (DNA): TGTGCCAGCTCAAGTACTAGCACAGATACGCAGTATTTT. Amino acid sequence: CASSSTSTDTQYF. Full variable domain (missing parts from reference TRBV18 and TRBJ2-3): NAGVMQNPRHLVRRRGQEARLRCSPMKGHSHVYWYRQLPEEGLKFMVYLQKENIIDESGMPKERFSAEFPKEGPSILRIQQVVRGDSAAYFCASSSTSTDTQYFGPGTRLTVL.

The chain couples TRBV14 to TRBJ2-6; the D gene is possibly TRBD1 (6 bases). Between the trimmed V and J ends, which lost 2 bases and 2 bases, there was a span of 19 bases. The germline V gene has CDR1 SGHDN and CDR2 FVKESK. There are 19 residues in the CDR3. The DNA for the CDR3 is TGTGCCAGCAGCCAAACAGGGAAGTTTTTGGGTGCTGGGGCCAACGTCCTGACTTTC. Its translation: CASSQTGKFLGAGANVLTF.

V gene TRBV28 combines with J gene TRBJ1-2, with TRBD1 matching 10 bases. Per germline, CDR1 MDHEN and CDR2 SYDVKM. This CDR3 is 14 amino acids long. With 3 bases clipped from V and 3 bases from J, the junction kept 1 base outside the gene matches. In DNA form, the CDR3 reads TGTGCCAGCAGTTTGACAGGGGGCCACTATGGCTACACCTTC. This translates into CASSLTGGHYGYTF.

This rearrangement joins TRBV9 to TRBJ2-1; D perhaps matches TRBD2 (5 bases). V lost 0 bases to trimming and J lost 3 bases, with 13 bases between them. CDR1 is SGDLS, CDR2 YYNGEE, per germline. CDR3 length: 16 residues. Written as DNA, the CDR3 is TGTGCCAGCAGCGTAGGAGGAGGATCCGGCTACAATGAGCAGTTCTTC. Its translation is CASSVGGGSGYNEQFF.

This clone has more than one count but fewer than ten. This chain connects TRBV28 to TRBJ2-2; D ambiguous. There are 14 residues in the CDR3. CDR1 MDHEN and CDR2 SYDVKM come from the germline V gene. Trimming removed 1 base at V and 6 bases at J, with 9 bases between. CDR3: CASSLSPEAGELFF. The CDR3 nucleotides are TGTGCCAGCAGTTTATCCCCTGAGGCCGGGGAGCTGTTTTTT.

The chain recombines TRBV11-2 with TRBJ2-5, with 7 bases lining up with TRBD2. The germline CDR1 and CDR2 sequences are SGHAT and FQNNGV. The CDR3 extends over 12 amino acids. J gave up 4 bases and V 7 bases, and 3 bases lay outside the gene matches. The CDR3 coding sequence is TGTGCCAGCAATCCGGGAGGAGAGACCCAGTACTTC. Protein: CASNPGGETQYF.

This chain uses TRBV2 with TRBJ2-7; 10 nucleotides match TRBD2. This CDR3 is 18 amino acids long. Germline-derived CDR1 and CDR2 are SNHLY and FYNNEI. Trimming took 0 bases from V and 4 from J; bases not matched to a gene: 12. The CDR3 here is CASSEARGSGGNPYEQYF. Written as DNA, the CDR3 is TGTGCCAGCAGTGAAGCGCGGGGTAGCGGGGGGAATCCGTACGAGCAGTACTTC.

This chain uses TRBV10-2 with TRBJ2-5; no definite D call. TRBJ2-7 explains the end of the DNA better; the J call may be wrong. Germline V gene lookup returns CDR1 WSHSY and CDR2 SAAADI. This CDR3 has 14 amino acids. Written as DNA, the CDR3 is TGCGCCAGCAGGAGAGGTGGAAGCTCCTACGAGCAGTACTTC. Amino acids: CASRRGGSSYEQYF.

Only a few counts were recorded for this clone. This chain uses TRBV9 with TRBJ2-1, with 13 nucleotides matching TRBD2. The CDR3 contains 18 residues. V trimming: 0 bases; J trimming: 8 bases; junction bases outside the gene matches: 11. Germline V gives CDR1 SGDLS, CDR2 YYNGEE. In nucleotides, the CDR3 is TGTGCCAGCAGCGTAGTACCCCTCACTAGCGGGAGGGCCGATGAGCAGTTCTTC. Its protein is CASSVVPLTSGRADEQFF.